This T cell receptor (beta chain) is drawn from a study of PD-1 blockade in classical Hodgkin lymphoma. As to this clone: The antigen is undetermined.

The sample's time point: cycle 4 day 1 (C4D1), after five to seven weeks of nivolumab. Each patient experienced a relapse that followed autologous stem cell transplantation, and brentuximab vedotin exposure varied. General observations from the study: Lower baseline TCR diversity marked trial partial responders and progressors.

The assay was immunoSEQ multiplex PCR, and TCRdb's table has in-frame clones only and misses some. The data show 85,000 to 90,000 clones, less than 95% seen once. The CDR3 consists of 16 residues. V lost 1 base, J lost 2 bases, and 14 bases lay in between. Germline-derived CDR1 and CDR2 are MGHRA and YSYEKL. The source was peripheral blood mononuclear cells (PBMCs), collected before the fourth cycle of nivolumab. The chain is built from TRBV4-1 and TRBJ2-5, with D unresolved. This TCR was sampled from a human donor with classical Hodgkin lymphoma. The CDR3 coding sequence is TGCGCCAGCAGCCAAGCCCTGGGTGGGGATCAAGAGACCCAGTACTTC. Residues: CASSQALGGDQETQYF.